The clone carrying this TCR beta chain was observed a handful of times. Here immunoSEQ multiplex PCR was the method, and the copy in TCRdb shows in-frame clones only, minus some. The sample includes roughly 160,000 clones, over 75% of them seen just once. These data come from a study of blood T cell repertoires in COVID-19. Sample: PBMCs or T cells enriched from blood (not recorded which). The TCR originated in a woman aged 40 to 49 with acute COVID-19.

DNA for the CDR3: TGTGCCAGCAGCCTCGGAGACCCAGGGATCTATGGCTACACCTTC. Translation: CASSLGDPGIYGYTF. This chain uses TRBV5-4 with TRBJ1-2, with D maybe TRBD1 (5 bases). This CDR3 is built from 15 residues. Deletions cut 4 bases from V and 4 bases from J, with 17 bases between. Per the germline V gene, CDR1 is SGHNT and CDR2 is YYREEE (reference sequence).